The clone carrying this T cell receptor (beta chain) was detected only once. The germline V gene has CDR1 GTSNPN and CDR2 SVGIG (reference sequence). Trimming removed 3 bases from V and 5 bases from J; junction bases left unmatched: 6. This CDR3 region has 13 residues. The data originate from a study of blood T cells in healthy people across ages. A sample-barcoded 5' primer and a J-beta primer mix were used in a second PCR of about 7 to 12 cycles. TCRdb called the 5' RACE reads again in MiXCR, with one record for every CDR3 protein. The profile shows about 1,500,000 distinct CDR3 sequences, roughly 30% of them singletons.

The chain carries TRBV30 and TRBJ2-5, with 7 bases fitting TRBD2. The sequenced sample consisted of blood. The clonotype was recovered from a woman between 25 and 40 years old in good health. This CDR3 reads CAWSNGLVETQYF. CDR3 nucleotides: TGTGCCTGGAGCAATGGACTAGTTGAGACCCAGTACTTC.